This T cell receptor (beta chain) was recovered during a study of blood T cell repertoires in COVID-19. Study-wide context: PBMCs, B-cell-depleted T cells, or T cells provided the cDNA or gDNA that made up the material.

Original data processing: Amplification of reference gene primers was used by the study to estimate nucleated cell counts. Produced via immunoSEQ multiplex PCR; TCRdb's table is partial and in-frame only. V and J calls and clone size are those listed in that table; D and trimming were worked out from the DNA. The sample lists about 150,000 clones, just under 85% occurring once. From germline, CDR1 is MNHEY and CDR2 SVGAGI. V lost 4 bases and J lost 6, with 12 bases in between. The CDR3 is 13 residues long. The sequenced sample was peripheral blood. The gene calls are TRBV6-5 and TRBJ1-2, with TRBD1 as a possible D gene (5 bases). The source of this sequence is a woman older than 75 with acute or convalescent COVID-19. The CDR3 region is CASSSSRGNGYTF. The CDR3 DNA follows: TGTGCCAGCAGTTCCTCGCGGGGGAATGGCTACACCTTC.